This T cell receptor (beta chain) was sequenced in a study of neoadjuvant anti-PD-1 for oral cavity cancer. These oral cavity squamous cell carcinomas were HPV-negative and locally advanced. The CDR3 runs 18 residues. Trimming took 3 bases from V and 3 from J, leaving 25 bases between them. Germline CDR1 reads SGDLS; CDR2 reads YYNGEE. Data came from immunoSEQ multiplex PCR; TCRdb stores just in-frame clones and leaves some out. The sample yields about 7,000 clones, around 48% seen once. This sample comprised tumor tissue, obtained before nivolumab (anti-PD-1) treatment. V gene TRBV9 combines with J gene TRBJ2-7; D call uncertain. The source is a person aged 35-79 years with oral cavity squamous cell carcinoma. DNA for the CDR3: TGTGCCAGCAGCGCCAGACCATTGGGTCAATATCCTTTCTACGAGCAGTACTTC. It encodes CASSARPLGQYPFYEQYF.